These 18 T cell receptor beta chains share one sample of origin, sequenced in a study of shared clonotypes between healthy human individuals. The repertoire was sequenced with immunoSEQ multiplex PCR; TCRdb's copy has only in-frame clones and lacks some. The sample gives about 480,000 clones, about four fifths of which show up once; roughly 13% is in the top ten. The sequenced sample was PBMCs. The receptors here all came from a woman aged 40 to 55 in good health. Some clones in this sample may be carry-over from other donors' samples.

V gene TRBV11-2 combines with J gene TRBJ2-7; no definite D call. The germline V and J ends were trimmed by 2 bases and 0 bases, with 14 bases remaining between them. Germline V gene data show CDR1 as SGHAT and CDR2 as FQNNGV. This CDR3 contains 16 residues. CDR3 DNA: TGTGCCAGCAGCTTAAGGTTAAGGGCTAGCTCCTACGAGCAGTACTTC. Its protein is CASSLRLRASSYEQYF. The whole variable domain, filled in from reference TRBV11-2 and TRBJ2-7, reads EAGVAQSPRYKIIEKRQSVAFWCNPISGHATLYWYQQILGQGPKLLIQFQNNGVVDDSQLPKDRFSAERLKGVDSTLKIQPAKLEDSAVYLCASSLRLRASSYEQYFGPGTRLTVT.

This clone was seen a handful of times. The V call is TRBV4-2, the J call TRBJ2-7, with D hard to call. The CDR3 runs 16 residues. Germline CDR1 reads LGHNA; CDR2 reads YNFKEQ. Deletions cut 3 bases from V and 0 bases from J, with 15 bases between. The CDR3 nucleotides are TGTGCCAGCAGCCAGGGTGGACGCGAGAGCTCCTACGAGCAGTACTTC. Protein sequence: CASSQGGRESSYEQYF.

The rearrangement uses TRBV9 and TRBJ2-2; 11 bases are shared with TRBD2. The CDR3 has 15 residues. Germline trimming cut 3 bases from V and 8 bases from J; bases unmatched to any gene: 6. From germline, CDR1 is SGDLS and CDR2 YYNGEE. Here the CDR3 reads CASSGLAGPRGELFF. In nucleotides, the CDR3 is TGTGCCAGCAGCGGACTAGCGGGGCCTCGAGGGGAGCTGTTTTTT.

With respect to this clone: The identical CDR3 is also encoded by other nucleotide sequences in the sample. The chain employs TRBV25-1 and TRBJ2-2; D is unclear. The CDR3 spans 14 residues. V lost 2 bases, J lost 0 bases, and 4 bases lay in between. From germline, CDR1 is MGHDK and CDR2 SYGVNS. The CDR3 sequence: CASSEVANTGELFF. In nucleotides, the CDR3 is TGTGCCAGCAGTGAAGTCGCGAACACCGGGGAGCTGTTTTTT. Complete variable domain (other parts from reference TRBV25-1 and TRBJ2-2): EADIYQTPRYLVIGTGKKITLECSQTMGHDKMYWYQQDPGMELHLIHYSYGVNSTEKGDLSSESTVSRIRTEHFPLTLESARPSHTSQYLCASSEVANTGELFFGEGSRLTVL.

This clone has only a few counts. CDR3 residues: CATSGRQGETDTQYF. CDR3 DNA sequence: TGTGCCACCAGCGGTAGACAGGGTGAGACAGATACGCAGTATTTT. The chain is built from TRBV15 and TRBJ2-3, with TRBD1 matching 7 bases. The CDR3 sequence is 15 residues long. V was pared by 5 bases and J by 3 bases, with 8 bases of the junction left unmatched. Germline CDR1 LNHNV, CDR2 YYDKDF (reference sequence).

The J gene is TRBJ2-7, the V gene TRBV18; 7 bases match TRBD2. Unmatched junction bases numbered 11, after V lost 9 bases and J lost 3 bases. CDR3 length equals 14 residues. The germline gives CDR1 KGHSH, CDR2 LQKENI. Written as DNA, the CDR3 is TGTGCCAGTTCATTGCCCGGGAGGTTCTACGAGCAGTACTTC. This sequence encodes CASSLPGRFYEQYF.

The CDR3 is CAISEARGLQETQYF. For the CDR3, the DNA is TGTGCCATCAGTGAGGCCAGGGGGTTGCAAGAGACCCAGTACTTC. The rearrangement links TRBV10-3 to TRBJ2-5, with 7 bases lining up with TRBD1. The CDR3 has 15 residues. Germline loops: CDR1 ENHRY, CDR2 SYGVKD. The trim removed 2 bases at V and 2 bases at J, leaving 5 bases unmatched.

Notes on this clone: Additional DNA sequences in this sample encode the identical CDR3. This rearrangement joins TRBV6-6 to TRBJ1-5, with D perhaps TRBD1 (6 bases). V was cut by 2 bases and J by 6 bases, with 11 bases left in between. From germline, CDR1 is MNHNY and CDR2 SVGAGI (reference sequence). The CDR3 runs 14 residues. CDR3 region: CASSYGQGSQPQHF. CDR3 nucleotides: TGTGCCAGCAGTTACGGGCAGGGGTCTCAGCCCCAGCATTTT.

The chain employs TRBV28 and TRBJ2-5; 10 nucleotides match TRBD1. The CDR3 length is 18 residues. Trimming cost V 5 bases and J 4 bases; bases outside gene matches: 16. CDR1 and CDR2 from the germline V gene are MDHEN and SYDVKM. This chain's CDR3 is CASSPRPGQGSVTETQYF. CDR3 bases: TGTGCCAGCAGTCCCAGACCGGGACAGGGGTCGGTGACAGAGACCCAGTACTTC. Supplemented by reference TRBV28 and TRBJ2-5, the full variable domain reads DVKVTQSSRYLVKRTGEKVFLECVQDMDHENMFWYRQDPGLGLRLIYFSYDVKMKEKGDIPEGYSVSREKKERFSLILESASTNQTSMYLCASSPRPGQGSVTETQYFGPGTRLLVL.

This rearrangement joins TRBV5-1 to TRBJ2-1; possibly TRBD2 for D (5 bases). V lost 3 bases and J lost 5, with 9 bases in between. Germline-derived CDR1 and CDR2 are SGHRS and YFSETQ. CDR3 length: 13 residues. CDR3 residues: CASSWTLNNEQFF. Here the CDR3 DNA reads TGCGCCAGCAGCTGGACTCTAAACAATGAGCAGTTCTTC.

The chain carries TRBV10-3 and TRBJ2-1, with 8 positions matching TRBD2. Trimming at V came to 2 bases and at J to 1 base, leaving 4 bases not matched to a gene. CDR1 and CDR2 from the germline V gene are ENHRY and SYGVKD. This CDR3 contains 16 residues. DNA of the CDR3: TGTGCCATCAGTGAGCCGGGACTAGGATCCTACAATGAGCAGTTCTTC. This encodes CAISEPGLGSYNEQFF.

The V call is TRBV5-4, the J call TRBJ2-1; maybe TRBD2 (5 bases). Trimming took 1 base from V and 4 from J, leaving 12 bases between them. The CDR3 spans 15 residues. Per the germline V gene, CDR1 is SGHNT and CDR2 is YYREEE (reference sequence). The CDR3 nucleotides read TGTGCCAGCAGCTTGACGGGGAATCGGTACAATGAGCAGTTCTTC. Translating gives CASSLTGNRYNEQFF.

Many counts were recorded for this clone. This chain joins TRBV15 and TRBJ2-3; 7 nucleotides line up with TRBD1. This CDR3 is 15 amino acids long. V lost 3 bases, J lost 2 bases, and 5 bases stayed unmatched. Germline V gene data show CDR1 as LNHNV and CDR2 as YYDKDF (reference sequence). The CDR3 DNA reads as TGTGCCACCAGCAGCCGACAGGGATCCACAGATACGCAGTATTTT. Translation: CATSSRQGSTDTQYF. The variable domain in full, completed from reference TRBV15 and TRBJ2-3, reads DAMVIQNPRYQVTQFGKPVTLSCSQTLNHNVMYWYQQKSSQAPKLLFHYYDKDFNNEADTPDNFQSRRPNTSFCFLDIRSPGLGDTAMYLCATSSRQGSTDTQYFGPGTRLTVL.

The CDR3 reads CASSVGQASGNTIYF. The CDR3, as DNA: TGTGCCAGCAGCGTCGGACAGGCCTCTGGAAACACCATATATTTT. This chain links TRBV11-2 with TRBJ1-3, with 7 bases that match TRBD1. Per germline, CDR1 SGHAT and CDR2 FQNNGV. Trimming took 5 bases from V and 0 from J; bases not matched to a gene: 4. CDR3 size: 15 residues.

The CDR3 reads CASSLVGTGAYEQYF. As DNA, the CDR3 is TGTGCCAGCAGCTTAGTCGGGACAGGGGCCTACGAGCAGTACTTC. The rearrangement links TRBV11-1 to TRBJ2-7; TRBD1 agrees at 10 bases. The V segment lost 1 base and the J segment 2 bases; nucleotides outside the gene matches: 2. This CDR3 is 15 amino acids long. Germline V gene sequence: CDR1 SGHAT, CDR2 FQDESV (reference sequence).

The chain combines TRBV5-4 with TRBJ2-1; 16 bases map to TRBD2. V lost 0 bases, J lost 8 bases, and 2 bases stayed unmatched. Germline lookup yields CDR1 SGHNT and CDR2 YYREEE (reference sequence). The CDR3 is made up of 16 amino acids. CDR3 loop: CASSLVGLAGGHEQFF. DNA for the CDR3: TGTGCCAGCAGCTTGGTGGGACTAGCGGGAGGGCATGAGCAGTTCTTC.

This chain joins TRBV27 and TRBJ2-1; TRBD2 matches at 8 bases. CDR3 length: 19 residues. V shed 2 bases, J shed 9 bases, and the junction held 21 bases outside the gene matches. CDR1 and CDR2 (germline): MNHEY, SMNVEV (reference sequence). This chain's CDR3 is CASSLSPPGLEAPRGEQFF. DNA for the CDR3: TGTGCCAGCAGTTTAAGCCCACCGGGACTAGAAGCCCCTAGGGGTGAGCAGTTCTTC.

The V gene is TRBV7-3, the J gene TRBJ2-1; TRBD2 matches 8 bases. This CDR3 spans 16 amino acids. V gave up 1 base and J gave up 2 bases; unmatched junction bases: 4. CDR1 is SGHTA, CDR2 FQGTGA, per germline. CDR3 residues: CASSLIGGRTYNEQFF. CDR3 DNA sequence: TGTGCCAGCAGCTTAATCGGCGGGAGGACCTACAATGAGCAGTTCTTC.